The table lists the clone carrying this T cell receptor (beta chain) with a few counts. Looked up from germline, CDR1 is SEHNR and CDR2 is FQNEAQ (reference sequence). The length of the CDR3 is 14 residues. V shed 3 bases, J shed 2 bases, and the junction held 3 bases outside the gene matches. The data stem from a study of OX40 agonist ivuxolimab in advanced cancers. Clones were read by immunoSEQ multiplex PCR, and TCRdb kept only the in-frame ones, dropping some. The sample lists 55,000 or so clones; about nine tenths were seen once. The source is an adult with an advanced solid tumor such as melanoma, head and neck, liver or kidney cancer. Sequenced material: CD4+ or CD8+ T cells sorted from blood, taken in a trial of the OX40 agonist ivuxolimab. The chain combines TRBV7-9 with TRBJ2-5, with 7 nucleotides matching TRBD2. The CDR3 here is CASSFGGGQETQYF. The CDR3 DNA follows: TGTGCCAGCAGCTTTGGGGGGGGTCAAGAGACCCAGTACTTC.